A single sample is the source of the 30 T cell receptor beta chains below, sequenced in a study of T cells expressing NK-cell markers. TCRdb reanalyzed the 5' RACE reads, giving one entry per CDR3 protein sequence and no DNA. This table lists about 180,000 distinct CDR3 sequences. The sample consisted of blood T cells: a sorted CD56 or NKG2C T cell subset, CD4+ or CD8+ T cells, or bulk PBMC T cells (not recorded which). The receptor source for this set is a man aged 18-70 years in good health.

The chain carries TRBV5-1 and TRBJ2-1; TCRdb's D call of TRBD2 is untestable without DNA. The CDR3 has 18 amino acids. In germline, CDR1 is SGHRS, CDR2 YFSETQ. CDR3 residues: CASSLGGSGGYTSNEQFF.

J is TRBJ1-5 and V is TRBV2. The germline gives CDR1 SNHLY, CDR2 FYNNEI. CDR3 size: 14 residues. The CDR3 spells CASRAGTSQVPQHF.

This rearrangement joins TRBV27 to TRBJ2-5; the D call of TRBD1 rests on TCRdb alone, since no DNA is present to check it. This CDR3 contains 15 residues. The germline V gene has CDR1 MNHEY and CDR2 SMNVEV (reference sequence). The CDR3 region is CASSLFRGVQETQYF.

The chain employs TRBV18 and TRBJ2-1; there is no DNA to check the TCRdb D call of TRBD2. The germline V gene encodes CDR1 KGHSH and CDR2 LQKENI. The CDR3 runs 19 residues. The CDR3 is CASSPDGLAGVPPYNEQFF.

The chain couples TRBV29-1 to TRBJ2-5. The CDR3 covers 11 residues. Germline CDR1 is SQVTM and CDR2 is ANQGSEA. CDR3 loop: CSATDLETQYF.

This chain uses TRBV14 with TRBJ2-7; lacking DNA, the TRBD2 call made by TCRdb goes unchecked. Germline V gene lookup returns CDR1 SGHDN and CDR2 FVKESK. This CDR3 contains 16 residues. CDR3: CASSQLSGGLNYEQYF.

The CDR3 reads CASSQTGTGTYEQYF. The J gene is TRBJ2-7, the V gene TRBV4-1; TCRdb reports TRBD1, a call that lacks DNA to check it against. CDR3 length equals 15 residues. Looked up from germline, CDR1 is MGHRA and CDR2 is YSYEKL.

The J gene is TRBJ2-1, the V gene TRBV10-3; there is no DNA to check the TCRdb D call of TRBD1. Germline lookup yields CDR1 ENHRY and CDR2 SYGVKD. The CDR3 length is 14 residues. The CDR3 sequence is CAISEGGGLDEQFF.

This chain uses TRBV27 with TRBJ2-7; TCRdb's assignment of TRBD1 cannot be checked, as there is no DNA. CDR1 is MNHEY and CDR2 is SMNVEV in the germline V gene (reference sequence). The CDR3 has 17 amino acids. CDR3 in amino acids: CASSILRGQGISYEQYF.

The chain has TRBV7-9 and TRBJ2-3; with no DNA, the TCRdb D assignment of TRBD1 cannot be verified. The CDR3 consists of 15 residues. Germline assignment: CDR1 SEHNR and CDR2 FQNEAQ (reference sequence). CDR3 residues: CASSFTGLYTDTQYF.

The chain uses TRBV6-1 and TRBJ2-7; TCRdb's D gene call, TRBD1, goes unchecked for lack of DNA. Germline V CDR1 and CDR2: MNHNS, SASEGT. This CDR3 is built from 15 residues. The CDR3 protein is CASSEAGVESSEQYF.

The CDR3 region is CASSYKGAQGKLFF. The genes are TRBV6-5 and TRBJ1-4; TCRdb outputs TRBD1, but without DNA this stays unchecked. CDR1 MNHEY and CDR2 SVGAGI come from the germline V gene. This CDR3 is built from 14 residues.

V and J are TRBV9 and TRBJ2-3; TCRdb designates TRBD2, a call that cannot be tested without DNA. Germline V gene lookup returns CDR1 SGDLS and CDR2 YYNGEE. The CDR3 has 15 amino acids. The CDR3 is CASSARGGYTDTQYF.

The CDR3 loop is CASSSLGQGGWYEQYF. V gene TRBV12-3 or TRBV12-4 combines with J gene TRBJ2-7; the TCRdb call, TRBD1, lacks DNA for checking. The CDR3 contains 16 residues.

The chain carries TRBV6-5 and TRBJ2-7; with no DNA, the TCRdb D assignment of TRBD1 cannot be verified. The germline V gene encodes CDR1 MNHEY and CDR2 SVGAGI. This CDR3 region has 15 residues. This CDR3 reads CASSYKGQEGYEQYF.

The chain links TRBV5-1 to TRBJ2-2. The germline V gene encodes CDR1 SGHRS and CDR2 YFSETQ. The length of the CDR3 is 14 residues. This CDR3 reads CASSLAVSVLELFF.

V gene TRBV5-1 combines with J gene TRBJ2-7; TCRdb names TRBD1, which stays unverified in the absence of DNA. This CDR3 region has 14 residues. Germline CDR1 is SGHRS and CDR2 is YFSETQ. The CDR3: CASSVGGGDYEQYF.

This chain links TRBV14 with TRBJ2-7; the D call of TRBD1 rests on TCRdb alone, since no DNA is present to check it. This CDR3 is built from 17 residues. CDR1 and CDR2 from the germline V gene are SGHDN and FVKESK. The CDR3 region is CASSPAIQDRVTYEQYF. Full variable domain (outside the CDR3, taken from reference TRBV14 and TRBJ2-7): EAGVTQFPSHSVIEKGQTVTLRCDPISGHDNLYWYRRVMGKEIKFLLHFVKESKQDESGMPNNRFLAERTGGTYSTLKVQPAELEDSGVYFCASSPAIQDRVTYEQYFGPGTRLTVT.

The CDR3 protein is CASSGDGVNYEQYF. The chain joins TRBV5-1 to TRBJ2-7. The CDR3 extends over 14 amino acids. Germline CDR1 SGHRS, CDR2 YFSETQ.

CDR3 protein: CASSLNLISVQETQYF. V and J are TRBV7-9 and TRBJ2-5. Germline CDR1 and CDR2: SEHNR and FQNEAQ (reference sequence). This CDR3 has 16 amino acids.

The chain uses TRBV27 and TRBJ2-1. Germline CDR1 MNHEY, CDR2 SMNVEV (reference sequence). The CDR3 runs to 14 residues. Here the CDR3 reads CASSLRNSLNEQFF.

This rearrangement joins TRBV9 to TRBJ2-7; TCRdb's D call of TRBD1 is untestable without DNA. CDR1 is SGDLS and CDR2 is YYNGEE in the germline V gene. The CDR3 spans 16 residues. This chain's CDR3 is CASSVPYDRGYDEQYF.

The V and J genes are TRBV7-6 and TRBJ1-1; TCRdb picks TRBD1, but there is no DNA to check that call. Germline assignment: CDR1 SGHVS and CDR2 FNYEAQ. The CDR3 is made up of 14 amino acids. CDR3 in amino acids: CASSLRSTVTEAFF.

The chain is built from TRBV2 and TRBJ2-3; the D call from TCRdb, TRBD1, cannot be confirmed without DNA. The CDR3 runs 13 residues. Germline CDR1 reads SNHLY; CDR2 reads FYNNEI. CDR3 region: CASTPWLADTQYF.

This chain uses TRBV2 with TRBJ2-7; TCRdb indicates TRBD2, and absent DNA this call remains unverified. Germline lookup yields CDR1 SNHLY and CDR2 FYNNEI. The CDR3 loop spans 16 amino acids. CDR3 residues: CASSEAGPLAADEQYF. Using reference TRBV2 and TRBJ2-7 for the parts outside the CDR3, the full variable domain is EPEVTQTPSHQVTQMGQEVILRCVPISNHLYFYWYRQILGQKVEFLVSFYNNEISEKSEIFDDQFSVERPDGSNFTLKIRSTKLEDSAMYFCASSEAGPLAADEQYFGPGTRLTVT.

The rearrangement uses TRBV12-3 or TRBV12-4 and TRBJ2-1; lacking DNA, the TRBD1 call made by TCRdb goes unchecked. The length of the CDR3 is 13 residues. CDR3 residues: CASRTGQYNEQFF.

The rearrangement joins TRBV25-1 to TRBJ2-5; as DNA is missing, the TRBD2 call by TCRdb cannot be tested. CDR3 size: 18 residues. Germline CDR1 reads MGHDK; CDR2 reads SYGVNS. The chain's CDR3 is CASSTLGASGTPRETQYF.

The V and J genes are TRBV11-2 and TRBJ2-7; the D gene TCRdb calls, TRBD2, cannot be checked with no DNA. The CDR3 has 16 residues. Germline V gene data show CDR1 as SGHAT and CDR2 as FQNNGV. The CDR3 loop is CASSLRSATAPYEQYF.

This sequence joins TRBV5-6 and TRBJ2-1. This CDR3 comprises 15 residues. CDR1 is SGHDT and CDR2 is YYEEEE in the germline V gene. CDR3 sequence: CASSLFAEIGNEQFF.

The CDR3 region is CAISEGSQGRSPLHF. V and J are TRBV10-3 and TRBJ1-6; the TCRdb D gene call, TRBD1, has no DNA to confirm it. The CDR3 is 15 residues long. From germline, CDR1 is ENHRY and CDR2 SYGVKD.